This entry lists 9 T cell receptor beta chains sequenced from one sample in a study of shared clonotypes between healthy human individuals. The table came from immunoSEQ multiplex PCR; TCRdb's copy has only in-frame clones and leaves some out. The table shows about 1.1 million clones, with 70% to 80% occurring only once. Sequences were obtained from memory CD4+ T cells from PBMCs. Subset here: CD45RA-negative fraction. The receptors were gathered from a man between 18 and 29 years old in good health. Some clones in this sample may be carry-over from other donors' samples.

The chain joins TRBV9 to TRBJ1-2; D uncertain. The CDR3 loop spans 14 amino acids. Trimming took off 7 bases at V and 4 bases at J, with 17 bases between the two ends. Germline CDR1 is SGDLS and CDR2 is YYNGEE. CDR3: CASRPQNPGYGYTF. CDR3 bases: TGTGCCAGCCGGCCACAGAATCCGGGCTATGGCTACACCTTC. Filled out from reference TRBV9 and TRBJ1-2, the complete variable domain reads DSGVTQTPKHLITATGQRVTLRCSPRSGDLSVYWYQQSLDQGLQFLIQYYNGEERAKGNILERFSAQQFPDLHSELNLSSLELGDSALYFCASRPQNPGYGYTFGSGTRLTVV.

The chain uses TRBV27 and TRBJ1-4; no reliable D call. This CDR3 is 15 amino acids long. Germline CDR1 MNHEY, CDR2 SMNVEV (reference sequence). Trimming pared 6 bases from V and 7 bases from J, leaving 18 bases between. This CDR3 is CASRTASSWGEKLFF. The CDR3 DNA reads TGTGCCAGCAGGACCGCCTCCTCCTGGGGTGAAAAACTGTTTTTT. The full variable domain, in which reference TRBV27 and TRBJ1-4 provide the parts outside the CDR3, is EAQVTQNPRYLITVTGKKLTVTCSQNMNHEYMSWYRQDPGLGLRQIYYSMNVEVTDKGDVPEGYKVSRKEKRNFPLILESPSPNQTSLYFCASRTASSWGEKLFFGSGTQLSVL.

There are a few counts of this clone. V gene TRBV4-1 combines with J gene TRBJ2-5; 12 nucleotides align to TRBD2. Germline V gene sequence: CDR1 MGHRA, CDR2 YSYEKL. The CDR3 totals 16 residues. Trimming cost V 4 bases and J 5 bases; bases outside gene matches: 8. CDR3: CASSPYGLAGYETQYF. CDR3 nucleotide sequence: TGCGCCAGCAGCCCCTACGGACTAGCGGGATACGAGACCCAGTACTTC.

The chain employs TRBV11-2 and TRBJ1-4; the D is unclear. This CDR3 spans 13 amino acids. The V gene lost 5 bases and the J gene lost 3 bases, with 7 bases spanning the gap. Germline lookup yields CDR1 SGHAT and CDR2 FQNNGV. CDR3 protein: CASSRAANEKLFF. CDR3 coding DNA: TGTGCCAGCAGCCGAGCGGCTAATGAAAAACTGTTTTTT.

The V and J genes are TRBV2 and TRBJ2-7, with TRBD1 identical over 8 bases. Germline CDR1 and CDR2: SNHLY and FYNNEI. V lost 6 bases and J lost 0; bases outside the gene matches: 4. This CDR3 contains 14 residues. The CDR3 loop reads CASRSGTGSYEQYF. In DNA, the CDR3 is TGTGCCAGCAGGTCCGGGACAGGCTCCTACGAGCAGTACTTC.

The rearrangement links TRBV9 to TRBJ2-1; perhaps TRBD2 as D (6 bases). CDR3 size: 14 residues. Deletions cut 4 bases from V and 0 bases from J, with 8 bases between. Germline values: CDR1 SGDLS, CDR2 YYNGEE. CDR3 bases: TGTGCCAGCAGCTTAGCGGCCTCCTACAATGAGCAGTTCTTC. Its translation: CASSLAASYNEQFF.

This clone was seen only once. This CDR3 reads CASSLYGRERGNIQYF. CDR3 in DNA: TGTGCCAGCAGTTTATATGGCAGAGAAAGGGGAAACATTCAGTACTTC. V usage is TRBV28 and J usage is TRBJ2-4, with D tentatively TRBD1 (5 bases). Germline CDR1 MDHEN, CDR2 SYDVKM. This CDR3 spans 16 amino acids. V lost 1 base and J 6 bases, leaving 16 bases between the germline ends. Drawing the rest from reference TRBV28 and TRBJ2-4, the complete variable domain is DVKVTQSSRYLVKRTGEKVFLECVQDMDHENMFWYRQDPGLGLRLIYFSYDVKMKEKGDIPEGYSVSREKKERFSLILESASTNQTSMYLCASSLYGRERGNIQYFGAGTRLSVL.

The chain joins TRBV10-3 to TRBJ2-7, with a weak D call TRBD1 (8 bases). V gave up 0 bases and J gave up 0 bases, with 21 bases separating them. Germline-derived CDR1 and CDR2 are ENHRY and SYGVKD. The CDR3 contains 19 residues. The CDR3 coding sequence is TGTGCCATCAGTGAGTCAGACAGGGGAATACGGGAGGCCTCCTACGAGCAGTACTTC. It is translated as CAISESDRGIREASYEQYF.

The V call is TRBV6-6, the J call TRBJ1-2; D might be TRBD1 (6 bases). The CDR3 sequence is 13 residues long. V lost 5 bases and J 8 bases, leaving 15 bases between the germline ends. Germline lookup yields CDR1 MNHNY and CDR2 SVGAGI (reference sequence). The CDR3 spells CASSQQGSGGYTF. The DNA of the CDR3 is TGTGCCAGCAGTCAACAGGGCTCGGGAGGCTACACCTTC.